This is a list of T cell receptor beta chains from one sample in a study of neurological immune-mediated disorders. TCRdb independently ran MiXCR on the 5' RACE reads; one entry per CDR3 protein. The table shows about 50,000 distinct CDR3 sequences, with under 2% occurring only once. Material: PBMCs. The source is a woman in her thirties or forties with multiple sclerosis. CDR3s leave out the opening cysteine and the closing phenylalanine or tryptophan. Fields, in order: V gene, D gene, J gene, CDR3 protein. The D gene is left open where the match is weak.

v_gene: TRBV29-1
d_gene: .
j_gene: TRBJ2-7
CDR3aa: SVEGEAPEQY

v_gene: TRBV12-3/TRBV12-4
d_gene: .
j_gene: TRBJ1-1
CDR3aa: ASSSGGVAF

v_gene: TRBV10-3
d_gene: .
j_gene: TRBJ2-7
CDR3aa: AITADEQY

v_gene: TRBV5-1
d_gene: .
j_gene: TRBJ1-2
CDR3aa: ASTFSDRLYGYT

v_gene: TRBV12-5
d_gene: .
j_gene: TRBJ2-7
CDR3aa: ASGLRTAYEQY

v_gene: TRBV29-1
d_gene: .
j_gene: TRBJ2-7
CDR3aa: SVSGENSYEQY

v_gene: TRBV9
d_gene: .
j_gene: TRBJ2-3
CDR3aa: ASSVGQAADTQY

v_gene: TRBV4-1
d_gene: TRBD1
j_gene: TRBJ2-7
CDR3aa: ASSLDRGQGGYEQY

v_gene: TRBV7-2
d_gene: TRBD2
j_gene: TRBJ2-1
CDR3aa: ASSATSGSYNEQF

v_gene: TRBV30
d_gene: .
j_gene: TRBJ1-5
CDR3aa: AWSVGLRRDQPQH

v_gene: TRBV5-1
d_gene: .
j_gene: TRBJ1-1
CDR3aa: DSSTDRFEAF

v_gene: TRBV4-1
d_gene: TRBD2
j_gene: TRBJ2-3
CDR3aa: ASSLTSGGASDTDTQY

v_gene: TRBV5-1
d_gene: .
j_gene: TRBJ1-1
CDR3aa: ASSFALQGNTEAF

v_gene: TRBV10-2
d_gene: .
j_gene: TRBJ1-2
CDR3aa: ASSESGSNLSIYGYT

v_gene: TRBV19
d_gene: TRBD1
j_gene: TRBJ2-7
CDR3aa: ATGTVPYEQY

v_gene: TRBV4-1
d_gene: .
j_gene: TRBJ1-1
CDR3aa: ASSQVDVLGTEAF

v_gene: TRBV7-9
d_gene: .
j_gene: TRBJ2-5
CDR3aa: ASSFRSPTEETQY

v_gene: TRBV10-2
d_gene: .
j_gene: TRBJ1-1
CDR3aa: AKSESGYTEAF

v_gene: TRBV12-3/TRBV12-4
d_gene: .
j_gene: TRBJ1-1
CDR3aa: ARTPPPFSKGNTEAF

v_gene: TRBV11-1
d_gene: .
j_gene: TRBJ2-1
CDR3aa: ASSLGRNNEQF

v_gene: TRBV28
d_gene: .
j_gene: TRBJ1-4
CDR3aa: ASSLATENEKLF

v_gene: TRBV11-2
d_gene: .
j_gene: TRBJ2-3
CDR3aa: ASSLRTQAVVRGTQY

v_gene: TRBV7-2
d_gene: TRBD2
j_gene: TRBJ2-7
CDR3aa: ASSLSGGYREQY

v_gene: TRBV20-1
d_gene: TRBD2
j_gene: TRBJ2-5
CDR3aa: SALKRGGETQY

v_gene: TRBV7-6
d_gene: TRBD1
j_gene: TRBJ1-6
CDR3aa: ASSTGEASPLH

v_gene: TRBV6-5
d_gene: .
j_gene: TRBJ1-1
CDR3aa: ASSRTVNTEAF

v_gene: TRBV19
d_gene: .
j_gene: TRBJ1-5
CDR3aa: ASSTQTGTGPQH

v_gene: TRBV20-1
d_gene: TRBD2
j_gene: TRBJ2-1
CDR3aa: SARPTTGGQDEQF

v_gene: TRBV27
d_gene: TRBD1
j_gene: TRBJ1-4
CDR3aa: ASSADRGSVEKLF

v_gene: TRBV9
d_gene: TRBD2
j_gene: TRBJ2-3
CDR3aa: ASSFRTSGGTDTQY

v_gene: TRBV24-1
d_gene: TRBD2
j_gene: TRBJ2-2
CDR3aa: ATSGLYPPSGGSLNTGELF

v_gene: TRBV7-8
d_gene: .
j_gene: TRBJ2-3
CDR3aa: ASSLVGTQADTQY

v_gene: TRBV29-1
d_gene: TRBD1
j_gene: TRBJ1-2
CDR3aa: SVVGTGEGYT

v_gene: TRBV20-1
d_gene: TRBD1
j_gene: TRBJ1-2
CDR3aa: SARDRGTDRDYGYT

v_gene: TRBV3-1
d_gene: TRBD1
j_gene: TRBJ2-1
CDR3aa: ASSTSPGQGAHTQF

v_gene: TRBV10-3
d_gene: .
j_gene: TRBJ2-3
CDR3aa: AISDFGGTDTQY

v_gene: TRBV3-1
d_gene: .
j_gene: TRBJ2-1
CDR3aa: ASCFQGSRCNEQF

v_gene: TRBV20-1
d_gene: .
j_gene: TRBJ1-2
CDR3aa: SAVSHANYGYT

v_gene: TRBV20-1
d_gene: .
j_gene: TRBJ2-1
CDR3aa: SASGSYNEQF

v_gene: TRBV5-1
d_gene: .
j_gene: TRBJ1-2
CDR3aa: ASSLAEGRGYGYT

v_gene: TRBV12-3/TRBV12-4
d_gene: .
j_gene: TRBJ1-1
CDR3aa: ASSSQPNTEAF

v_gene: TRBV5-1
d_gene: .
j_gene: TRBJ2-4
CDR3aa: ASSLGTYFGDKNIQY

v_gene: TRBV7-9
d_gene: TRBD1
j_gene: TRBJ1-4
CDR3aa: ASSSWTGGRTNEKLF

v_gene: TRBV5-1
d_gene: TRBD1
j_gene: TRBJ2-7
CDR3aa: ASSYGQVYEQY

v_gene: TRBV20-1
d_gene: .
j_gene: TRBJ1-1
CDR3aa: SARRGMGVVNTEAF

v_gene: TRBV29-1
d_gene: TRBD1
j_gene: TRBJ2-4
CDR3aa: SVERDRNIQY

v_gene: TRBV5-1
d_gene: TRBD2
j_gene: TRBJ2-1
CDR3aa: ASSQTSGGAIVYEQF

v_gene: TRBV5-1
d_gene: TRBD1
j_gene: TRBJ2-5
CDR3aa: ASSFGTGRETQY

v_gene: TRBV6-2/TRBV6-3
d_gene: .
j_gene: TRBJ1-5
CDR3aa: ASGTGTTANQPQH

v_gene: TRBV4-1
d_gene: TRBD2
j_gene: TRBJ2-5
CDR3aa: ASSQGLAGVSQY

v_gene: TRBV10-3
d_gene: .
j_gene: TRBJ2-2
CDR3aa: AISESPTGELF

v_gene: TRBV20-1
d_gene: .
j_gene: TRBJ2-7
CDR3aa: SASGNSYEQY

v_gene: TRBV9
d_gene: .
j_gene: TRBJ1-2
CDR3aa: ASSVDTGLYGYT

v_gene: TRBV4-1
d_gene: .
j_gene: TRBJ2-3
CDR3aa: ASSQETAADTQY

v_gene: TRBV5-1
d_gene: TRBD2
j_gene: TRBJ2-7
CDR3aa: ASSYGSGGYEQY

v_gene: TRBV20-1
d_gene: .
j_gene: TRBJ1-6
CDR3aa: SAIPPTGWNSPLH

v_gene: TRBV12-3/TRBV12-4
d_gene: TRBD1
j_gene: TRBJ1-2
CDR3aa: ASSWDSNYGYT

v_gene: TRBV29-1
d_gene: TRBD1
j_gene: TRBJ2-7
CDR3aa: SVAHRGNYEQY

v_gene: TRBV5-1
d_gene: .
j_gene: TRBJ1-1
CDR3aa: ASSLVQGRAGNTEAF

v_gene: TRBV10-2
d_gene: .
j_gene: TRBJ2-7
CDR3aa: ASSEAPTGPLYEQY